The 24 T cell receptor beta chains reported below all come from one sample, sequenced in a study of blood T cell repertoires in COVID-19. This table comes from immunoSEQ multiplex PCR, and its TCRdb copy is limited to in-frame clones, with some not included. This table has 200,000 to 300,000 clones, about 91% appearing once. Input material: PBMCs or T cells enriched from blood (not recorded which). The receptor source for this set is a woman between 40 and 50 years old with acute COVID-19.

The sample holds one count of this clone. V usage is TRBV5-4 and J usage is TRBJ2-3, with 13 bases that match TRBD2. The CDR3 is 16 residues long. With 5 bases clipped from V and 4 bases from J, the junction kept 7 bases outside the gene matches. Germline CDR1 and CDR2: SGHNT and YYREEE (reference sequence). DNA of the CDR3: TGTGCCAGCAGGTGGACTAGCGGGAGTAGCGCAGATACGCAGTATTTT. The encoded protein is CASRWTSGSSADTQYF.

The chain uses TRBV3-1 (or the pseudogene TRBV3-2) and TRBJ2-2, with 7 bases aligning to TRBD1. J was trimmed by 0 bases and V by 10 bases; bases with no gene match: 2. Germline-derived CDR1 and CDR2 are LGHDT and YNNKEL (reference sequence). The CDR3 totals 13 residues. CDR3 DNA sequence: TGTGCCACGCAGGGGGCGAACACCGGGGAGCTGTTTTTT. Its translation: CATQGANTGELFF.

The chain is built from TRBV14 and TRBJ2-2, with D possibly TRBD2 on 5 matching bases. V shed 2 bases and J shed 4 bases, with 17 bases lying between them. The CDR3 is made up of 17 amino acids. Germline V gives CDR1 SGHDN, CDR2 FVKESK. The CDR3 DNA sequence: TGTGCCAGCAGCCAACTTGTAGGACTCCAATTCACCGGGGAGCTGTTTTTT. Amino acids: CASSQLVGLQFTGELFF.

V usage is TRBV19 and J usage is TRBJ2-1, with 7 bases lining up with TRBD1. This CDR3 is 12 amino acids long. Germline V CDR1 and CDR2: LNHDA, SQIVND (reference sequence). Trimming removed 4 bases from V and 6 bases from J; junction bases left unmatched: 0. Written as DNA, the CDR3 is TGTGCCAGTAGTACAGGGGGCAATGAGCAGTTCTTC. The encoded protein is CASSTGGNEQFF.

The chain carries TRBV14 and TRBJ1-2, with D tentatively TRBD1 (5 bases). Looked up from germline, CDR1 is SGHDN and CDR2 is FVKESK. Trimming removed 5 bases from V and 2 bases from J, with 15 bases in between. The CDR3 extends over 15 amino acids. The DNA of the CDR3 is TGTGCCAGCAGCTCCCGGGCAGGGCCCAACTATGGCTACACCTTC. The encoded protein is CASSSRAGPNYGYTF.

The chain combines TRBV4-2 with TRBJ1-2, with TRBD1 matching 7 bases. CDR1 and CDR2 from the germline V gene are LGHNA and YNFKEQ. The CDR3 runs 15 residues. The trim removed 3 bases at V and 0 bases at J, leaving 4 bases unmatched. As DNA, the CDR3 is TGTGCCAGCAGCCAGGAACAGGGGACTAACTATGGCTACACCTTC. It is translated as CASSQEQGTNYGYTF.

This chain uses TRBV6-2 or TRBV6-3 with TRBJ1-2; 7 bases agree with TRBD1. The germline V gene encodes CDR1 MNHEY and CDR2 SVGEGT. The CDR3 loop spans 14 amino acids. Trimming at V came to 6 bases and at J to 3 bases, leaving 7 bases not matched to a gene. The CDR3 loop is CASSIIGTDYGYTF. The DNA of the CDR3 is TGTGCCAGCAGCATTATCGGGACAGACTATGGCTACACCTTC.

This clone is a singleton in its sample. This chain joins TRBV2 and TRBJ1-2; 12 positions match TRBD1. The trim removed 7 bases at V and 7 bases at J, leaving 13 bases unmatched. The germline gives CDR1 SNHLY, CDR2 FYNNEI. The CDR3 totals 16 residues. For the CDR3, the DNA is TGTGCCAGCACCTCCTCCGGGACAGGGGGCGTCTTTGGCTACACCTTC. Amino acid sequence: CASTSSGTGGVFGYTF. The full variable domain, in which reference TRBV2 and TRBJ1-2 provide the parts outside the CDR3, is EPEVTQTPSHQVTQMGQEVILRCVPISNHLYFYWYRQILGQKVEFLVSFYNNEISEKSEIFDDQFSVERPDGSNFTLKIRSTKLEDSAMYFCASTSSGTGGVFGYTFGSGTRLTVV.

This chain uses TRBV5-1 with TRBJ1-5; D is undetermined. The CDR3 is 15 amino acids. Trimming pared 0 bases from V and 3 bases from J, leaving 10 bases between. The V gene's germline CDR1 is SGHRS and CDR2 YFSETQ. Written as DNA, the CDR3 is TGCGCCAGCAGCTTGGATTTGGGCGCCAATCAGCCCCAGCATTTT. Translating gives CASSLDLGANQPQHF.

The chain combines TRBV6-5 with TRBJ1-1, with TRBD1 identical over 7 bases. The CDR3 sequence is 15 residues long. Germline V gene lookup returns CDR1 MNHEY and CDR2 SVGAGI. V gave up 6 bases and J gave up 0 bases; unmatched junction bases: 7. As DNA, the CDR3 is TGTGCCAGCAGGGGACAGAAAAATATGAACACTGAAGCTTTCTTT. The encoded protein is CASRGQKNMNTEAFF.

V usage is TRBV2 and J usage is TRBJ1-4; 9 bases agree with TRBD1. The CDR3 covers 17 residues. J was trimmed by 4 bases and V by 1 base; bases with no gene match: 7. Germline CDR1 reads SNHLY; CDR2 reads FYNNEI. The CDR3 region has the DNA TGTGCCAGCAGTGAAGTGGGGACAGGGCTTTTTAATGAAAAACTGTTTTTT. This encodes CASSEVGTGLFNEKLFF. The full variable domain, in which reference TRBV2 and TRBJ1-4 provide the parts outside the CDR3, is EPEVTQTPSHQVTQMGQEVILRCVPISNHLYFYWYRQILGQKVEFLVSFYNNEISEKSEIFDDQFSVERPDGSNFTLKIRSTKLEDSAMYFCASSEVGTGLFNEKLFFGSGTQLSVL.

V usage is TRBV14 and J usage is TRBJ1-2; no firm D call. Trimming shortened V by 0 bases and J by 4 bases, and 9 bases separated the two germline ends. Germline lookup yields CDR1 SGHDN and CDR2 FVKESK. This CDR3 comprises 14 residues. DNA for the CDR3: TGTGCCAGCAGCCAAGATGAGGCACCCTATGGCTACACCTTC. It encodes CASSQDEAPYGYTF. The complete variable domain, with remaining parts taken from reference TRBV14 and TRBJ1-2, reads EAGVTQFPSHSVIEKGQTVTLRCDPISGHDNLYWYRRVMGKEIKFLLHFVKESKQDESGMPNNRFLAERTGGTYSTLKVQPAELEDSGVYFCASSQDEAPYGYTFGSGTRLTVV.

The chain carries TRBV2 and TRBJ1-1; 11 bases line up with TRBD1. Trimming took 6 bases from V and 6 from J; bases not matched to a gene: 9. The CDR3 extends over 15 amino acids. The germline V gene has CDR1 SNHLY and CDR2 FYNNEI. The chain's CDR3 is CASRAGTGGLAEAFF. CDR3 nucleotide sequence: TGTGCCAGCAGAGCCGGGACAGGGGGTCTGGCTGAAGCTTTCTTT.

The V call is TRBV27, the J call TRBJ1-2; a weak D match, TRBD1 (6 bases). CDR3 length equals 15 residues. The V and J ends lost 6 bases and 4 bases respectively, with 18 bases between them. Germline V CDR1 and CDR2: MNHEY, SMNVEV (reference sequence). Here the CDR3 reads CASRDSLGGVYGYTF. The CDR3 DNA is TGTGCCAGCAGGGACAGCCTCGGGGGGGTCTATGGCTACACCTTC.

The rearrangement joins TRBV19 to TRBJ1-1; D is undetermined. The ends were cut back, 4 bases at V and 5 bases at J, with 11 bases in the middle. The CDR3 contains 13 residues. The germline V gene has CDR1 LNHDA and CDR2 SQIVND (reference sequence). The CDR3 DNA reads TGTGCCAGTAGTAGGGTGACGGGGACTGAAGCTTTCTTT. This codes for CASSRVTGTEAFF.

This clone was recorded once. The chain carries TRBV19 and TRBJ2-1; a weak D match, TRBD1 (5 bases). The CDR3 runs to 14 residues. Deletions cut 8 bases from V and 0 bases from J, with 11 bases between. Germline CDR1 reads LNHDA; CDR2 reads SQIVND (reference sequence). The CDR3 sequence: CASHDRSSYNEQFF. Here the CDR3 DNA reads TGTGCCAGTCATGACAGAAGCTCCTACAATGAGCAGTTCTTC.

The chain links TRBV3-1 (or the pseudogene TRBV3-2) to TRBJ1-2, with a tentative D call TRBD1 (6 bases). The germline CDR1 and CDR2 sequences are LGHDT and YNNKEL (reference sequence). V lost 0 bases and J lost 6, with 14 bases in between. The CDR3 spans 15 residues. This CDR3 is CASSQDIGGAHGYTF. The CDR3 nucleotides read TGTGCCAGCAGCCAAGATATTGGGGGGGCGCATGGCTACACCTTC.

The chain uses TRBV24-1 and TRBJ2-2; weak D call: TRBD1 (6 bases). The CDR3 consists of 14 residues. Germline V gene lookup returns CDR1 KGHDR and CDR2 SFDVKD. Trimming shortened V by 3 bases and J by 7 bases, and 11 bases separated the two germline ends. CDR3: CATSDVQGSGELFF. As DNA, the CDR3 is TGTGCCACCAGTGATGTGCAGGGGAGCGGGGAGCTGTTTTTT.

The chain carries TRBV30 and TRBJ1-1; D is unclear. Trimming removed 0 bases from V and 1 base from J, with 6 bases in between. This CDR3 spans 13 amino acids. Germline values: CDR1 GTSNPN, CDR2 SVGIG (reference sequence). CDR3 residues: CAWSVLGNTEAFF. The CDR3 nucleotides are TGTGCCTGGAGTGTACTCGGGAACACTGAAGCTTTCTTT.

V and J are TRBV5-1 and TRBJ2-1; 9 bases agree with TRBD2. V shed 6 bases, J shed 4 bases, and the junction held 8 bases outside the gene matches. CDR1 is SGHRS, CDR2 YFSETQ, per germline. The CDR3 contains 15 residues. The CDR3 loop is CASTIYSGGYNEQFF. The CDR3 DNA sequence: TGCGCCAGCACAATCTATAGCGGGGGTTACAATGAGCAGTTCTTC.

The chain is built from TRBV18 and TRBJ2-7; 7 bases are shared with TRBD2. The CDR3 spans 13 residues. Germline loops: CDR1 KGHSH, CDR2 LQKENI. J gave up 3 bases and V 3 bases, and 2 bases lay outside the gene matches. CDR3 protein: CASSPGLSYEQYF. The CDR3 DNA follows: TGTGCCAGCTCACCGGGACTAAGCTACGAGCAGTACTTC.

The V and J genes are TRBV24-1 and TRBJ2-1, with 7 bases that match TRBD2. Losses at the gene ends were 6 bases for V and 6 bases for J; bases not matched to a gene: 4. Looked up from germline, CDR1 is KGHDR and CDR2 is SFDVKD. This CDR3 has 13 amino acids. The chain's CDR3 is CATSSGEGNEQFF. DNA for the CDR3: TGTGCCACCAGTTCCGGGGAGGGCAATGAGCAGTTCTTC.

The J gene is TRBJ1-5, the V gene TRBV6-1, with D maybe TRBD1 (6 bases). Germline V gene sequence: CDR1 MNHNS, CDR2 SASEGT. The CDR3 is 16 amino acids. V was cut by 1 base and J by 3 bases, with 13 bases left in between. The CDR3 DNA is TGTGCCAGCAGTGAAGGGGGAAGGGGGTACAATCAGCCCCAGCATTTT. It codes for CASSEGGRGYNQPQHF.

The chain has TRBV29-1 and TRBJ2-1, with D maybe TRBD2 (5 bases). Trimming took 4 bases from V and 0 from J, leaving 13 bases between them. The CDR3 contains 15 residues. Germline V CDR1 and CDR2: SQVTM, ANQGSEA. The CDR3 here is CSVGKRLSSYNEQFF. DNA of the CDR3: TGCAGCGTTGGTAAGCGGTTGAGCTCCTACAATGAGCAGTTCTTC.